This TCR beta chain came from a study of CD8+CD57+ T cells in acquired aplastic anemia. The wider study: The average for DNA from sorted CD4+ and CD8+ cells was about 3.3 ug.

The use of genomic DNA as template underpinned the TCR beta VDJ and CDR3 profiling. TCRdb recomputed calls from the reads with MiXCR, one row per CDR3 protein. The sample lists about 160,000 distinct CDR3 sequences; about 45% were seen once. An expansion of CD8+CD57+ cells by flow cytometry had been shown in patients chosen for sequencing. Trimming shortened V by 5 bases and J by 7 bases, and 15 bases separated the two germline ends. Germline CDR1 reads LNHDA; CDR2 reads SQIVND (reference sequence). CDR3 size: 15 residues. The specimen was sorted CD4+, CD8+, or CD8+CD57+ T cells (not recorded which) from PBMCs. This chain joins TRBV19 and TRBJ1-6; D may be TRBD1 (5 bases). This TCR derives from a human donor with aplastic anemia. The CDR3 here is CASSSRRGENSPLHF. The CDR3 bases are TGTGCCAGTAGTTCCCGACGGGGGGAAAATTCACCCCTCCACTTT.